What follows describes a single T cell receptor (beta chain). A TCRbeta library incorporating unique molecular identifiers was prepared. TCRdb processed the PCR reads anew with MiXCR; each CDR3 protein has one entry. The data hold about 480,000 distinct CDR3 sequences, with 12% observed a single time. With 6 bases removed from V and 2 bases from J, the gap between germline ends came to 18 bases. Germline V CDR1 and CDR2: DFQATT, SNEGSKA (reference sequence). The CDR3 consists of 15 residues. The sample comes from a study of T-cell reconstitution after alpha-beta-depleted transplantation in children. This TCR derives from a human donor who donated a stem cell graft to a child with combined immunodeficiency. This chain links TRBV20-1 with TRBJ2-3; the D gene is possibly TRBD2 (5 bases). Sequenced material: PBMCs from the stem cell graft donor, taken from the stem cell graft. This CDR3 is CSALPKAGYTDTQYF. CDR3 nucleotide sequence: TGCAGTGCGCTACCTAAGGCGGGCTACACAGATACGCAGTATTTT.